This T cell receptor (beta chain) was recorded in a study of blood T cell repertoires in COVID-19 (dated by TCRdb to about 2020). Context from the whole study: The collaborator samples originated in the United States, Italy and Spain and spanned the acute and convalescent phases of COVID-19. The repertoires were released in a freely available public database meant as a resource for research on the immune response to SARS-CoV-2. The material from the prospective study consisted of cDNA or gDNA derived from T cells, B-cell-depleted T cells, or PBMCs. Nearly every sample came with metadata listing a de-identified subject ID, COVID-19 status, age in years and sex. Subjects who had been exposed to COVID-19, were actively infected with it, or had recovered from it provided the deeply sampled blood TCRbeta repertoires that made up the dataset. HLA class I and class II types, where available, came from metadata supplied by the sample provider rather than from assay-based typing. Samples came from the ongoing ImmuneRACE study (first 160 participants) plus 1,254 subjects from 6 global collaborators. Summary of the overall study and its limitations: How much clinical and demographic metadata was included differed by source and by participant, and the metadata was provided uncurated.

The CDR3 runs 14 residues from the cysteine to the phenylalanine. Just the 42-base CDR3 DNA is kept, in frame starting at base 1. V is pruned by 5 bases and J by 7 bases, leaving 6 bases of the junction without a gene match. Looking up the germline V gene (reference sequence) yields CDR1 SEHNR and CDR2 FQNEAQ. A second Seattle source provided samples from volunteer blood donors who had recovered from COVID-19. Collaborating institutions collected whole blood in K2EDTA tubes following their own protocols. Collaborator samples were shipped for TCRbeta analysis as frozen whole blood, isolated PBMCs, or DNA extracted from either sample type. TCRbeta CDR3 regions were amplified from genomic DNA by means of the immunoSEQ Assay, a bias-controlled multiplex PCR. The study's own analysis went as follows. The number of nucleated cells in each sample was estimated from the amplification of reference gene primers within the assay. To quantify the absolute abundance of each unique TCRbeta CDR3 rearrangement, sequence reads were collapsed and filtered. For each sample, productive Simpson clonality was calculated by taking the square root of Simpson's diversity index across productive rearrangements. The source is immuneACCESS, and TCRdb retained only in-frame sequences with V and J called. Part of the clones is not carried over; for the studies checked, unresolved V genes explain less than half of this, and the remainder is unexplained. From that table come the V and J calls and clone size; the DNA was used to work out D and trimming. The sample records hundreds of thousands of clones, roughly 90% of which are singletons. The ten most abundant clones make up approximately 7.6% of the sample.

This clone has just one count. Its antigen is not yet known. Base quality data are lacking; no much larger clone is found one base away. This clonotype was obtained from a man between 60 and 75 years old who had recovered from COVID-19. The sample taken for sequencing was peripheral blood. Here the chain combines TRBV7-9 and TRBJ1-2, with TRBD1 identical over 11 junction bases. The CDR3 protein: CASSRSGQGAGYTF. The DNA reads TGTGCCAGCAGCCGTAGTGGACAGGGGGCTGGCTACACCTTC.